The entry below gives a single T cell receptor (beta chain) sequence along with its context. These data belong to a study of blood T cell repertoires in COVID-19. The germline V gene encodes CDR1 MNHEY and CDR2 SMNVEV (reference sequence). The length of the CDR3 is 15 residues. V was pared by 2 bases and J by 1 base, with 4 bases of the junction left unmatched. Clones were read by immunoSEQ multiplex PCR, and TCRdb kept only the in-frame ones, dropping some. The sample records approximately 96,000 clones, nearly 95% being singletons. This chain links TRBV27 with TRBJ2-7; 8 bases match TRBD1. The TCR sequence derives from a human donor with active COVID-19. The donor label of this sample is uncertain. Sequencing was performed on peripheral blood. The CDR3: CASSLLGTGSYEQYF. CDR3 bases: TGTGCCAGCAGTTTACTCGGGACAGGTTCCTACGAGCAGTACTTC.